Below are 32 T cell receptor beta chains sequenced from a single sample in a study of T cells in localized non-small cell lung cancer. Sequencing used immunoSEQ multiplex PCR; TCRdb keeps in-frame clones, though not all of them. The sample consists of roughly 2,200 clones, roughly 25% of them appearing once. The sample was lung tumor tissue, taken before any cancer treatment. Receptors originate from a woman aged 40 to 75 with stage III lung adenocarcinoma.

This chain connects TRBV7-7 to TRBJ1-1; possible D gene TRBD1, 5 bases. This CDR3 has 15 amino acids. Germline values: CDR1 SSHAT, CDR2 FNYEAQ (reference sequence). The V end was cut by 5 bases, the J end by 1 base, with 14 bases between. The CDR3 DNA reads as TGTGCCAGCAGCCGCTCAGGGACCTCGAACACTGAAGCTTTCTTT. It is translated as CASSRSGTSNTEAFF.

The CDR3 region is CASTPPGEETQYF. CDR3 sequence (DNA): TGTGCCAGCACCCCACCGGGGGAGGAGACCCAGTACTTC. This chain uses TRBV6-8 with TRBJ2-5; the D gene is possibly TRBD2 (6 bases). V was pared by 7 bases and J by 5 bases, with 14 bases between. Germline assignment: CDR1 MNHGY and CDR2 SAAAGT. The CDR3 is 13 amino acids.

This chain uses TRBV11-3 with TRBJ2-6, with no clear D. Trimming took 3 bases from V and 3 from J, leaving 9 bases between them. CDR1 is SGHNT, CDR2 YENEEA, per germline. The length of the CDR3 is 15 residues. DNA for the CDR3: TGTGCCAGCAGCTTGGCCCGGCTTGGGGCCAACGTCCTGACTTTC. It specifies CASSLARLGANVLTF.

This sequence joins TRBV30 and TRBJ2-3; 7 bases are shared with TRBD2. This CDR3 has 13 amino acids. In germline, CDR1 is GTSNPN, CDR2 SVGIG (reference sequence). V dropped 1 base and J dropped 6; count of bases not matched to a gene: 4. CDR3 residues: CAWSAVAGDTQYF. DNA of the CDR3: TGTGCCTGGAGTGCGGTAGCGGGTGATACGCAGTATTTT.

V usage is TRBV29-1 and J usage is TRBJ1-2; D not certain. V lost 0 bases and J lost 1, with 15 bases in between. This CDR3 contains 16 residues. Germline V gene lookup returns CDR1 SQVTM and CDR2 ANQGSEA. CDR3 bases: TGCAGCGTTGAAGATCTTCAGGCGGCCCTTAACTATGGCTACACCTTC. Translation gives CSVEDLQAALNYGYTF.

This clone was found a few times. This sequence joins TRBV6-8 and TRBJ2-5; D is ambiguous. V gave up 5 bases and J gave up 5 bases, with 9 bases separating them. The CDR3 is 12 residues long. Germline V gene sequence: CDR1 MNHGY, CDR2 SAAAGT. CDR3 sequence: CASSPVGETQYF. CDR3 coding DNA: TGTGCCAGCAGTCCAGTGGGGGAGACCCAGTACTTC.

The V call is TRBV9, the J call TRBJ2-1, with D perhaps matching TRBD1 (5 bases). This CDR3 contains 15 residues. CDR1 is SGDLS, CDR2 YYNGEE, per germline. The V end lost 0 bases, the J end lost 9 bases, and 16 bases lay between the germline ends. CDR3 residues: CASSVADNRFSEQFF. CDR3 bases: TGTGCCAGCAGCGTAGCGGACAATAGGTTCTCTGAGCAGTTCTTC.

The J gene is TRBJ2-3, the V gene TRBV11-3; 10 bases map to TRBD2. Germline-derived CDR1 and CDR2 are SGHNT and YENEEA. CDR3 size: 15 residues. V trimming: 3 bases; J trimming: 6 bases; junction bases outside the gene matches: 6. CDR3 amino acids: CASSLLAGVGDTQYF. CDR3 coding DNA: TGTGCCAGCAGCTTGCTAGCGGGGGTGGGGGATACGCAGTATTTT.

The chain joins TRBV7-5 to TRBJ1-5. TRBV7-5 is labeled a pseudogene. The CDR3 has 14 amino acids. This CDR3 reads CASSFWPGGQPQHF. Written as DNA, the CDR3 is TGTGCCAGCAGCTTCTGGCCTGGAGGACAGCCCCAGCATTTT.

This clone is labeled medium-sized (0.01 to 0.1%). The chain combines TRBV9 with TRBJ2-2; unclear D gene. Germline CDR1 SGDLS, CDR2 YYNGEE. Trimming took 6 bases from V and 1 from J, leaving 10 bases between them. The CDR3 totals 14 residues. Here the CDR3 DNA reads TGTGCCAGCAATCGGTTGGGGAACACCGGGGAGCTGTTTTTT. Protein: CASNRLGNTGELFF.

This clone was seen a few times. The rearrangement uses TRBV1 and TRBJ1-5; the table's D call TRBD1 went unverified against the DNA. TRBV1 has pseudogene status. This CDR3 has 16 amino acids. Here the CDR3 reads CASSLRGGRGDQPQHF. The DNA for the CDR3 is TGCGCCAGCAGCCTACGAGGGGGCAGGGGGGATCAGCCCCAGCATTTT.

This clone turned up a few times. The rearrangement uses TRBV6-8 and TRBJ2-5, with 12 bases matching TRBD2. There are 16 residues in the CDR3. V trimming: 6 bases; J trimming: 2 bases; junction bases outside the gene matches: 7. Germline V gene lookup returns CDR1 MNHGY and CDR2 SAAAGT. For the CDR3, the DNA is TGTGCCAGCAGGGATCTAGCGGGAGGGGGACAAGAGACCCAGTACTTC. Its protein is CASRDLAGGGQETQYF.

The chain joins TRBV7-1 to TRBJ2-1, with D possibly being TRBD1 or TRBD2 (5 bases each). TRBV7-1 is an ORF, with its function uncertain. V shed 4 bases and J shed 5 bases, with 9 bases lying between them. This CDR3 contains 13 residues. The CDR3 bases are TGTGCCAGCAGCTTAGAGGGGAACAATGAGCAGTTCTTC. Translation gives CASSLEGNNEQFF.

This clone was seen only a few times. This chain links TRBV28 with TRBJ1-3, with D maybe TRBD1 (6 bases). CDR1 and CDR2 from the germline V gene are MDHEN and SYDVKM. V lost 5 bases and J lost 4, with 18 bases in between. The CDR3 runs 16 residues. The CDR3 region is CASSGAGVVSGNTIYF. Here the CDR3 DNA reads TGTGCCAGCAGTGGGGCAGGGGTAGTAAGCGGAAACACCATATATTTT.

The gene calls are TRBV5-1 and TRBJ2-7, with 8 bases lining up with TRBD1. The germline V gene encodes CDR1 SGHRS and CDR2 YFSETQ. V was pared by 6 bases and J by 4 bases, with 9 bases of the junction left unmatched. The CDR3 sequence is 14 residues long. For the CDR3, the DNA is TGCGCCAGCATGCCGGGACAGGAATTTTACGAGCAGTACTTC. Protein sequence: CASMPGQEFYEQYF. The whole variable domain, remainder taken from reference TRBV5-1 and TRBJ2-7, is KAGVTQTPRYLIKTRGQQVTLSCSPISGHRSVSWYQQTPGQGLQFLFEYFSETQRNKGNFPGRFSGRQFSNSRSEMNVSTLELGDSALYLCASMPGQEFYEQYFGPGTRLTVT.

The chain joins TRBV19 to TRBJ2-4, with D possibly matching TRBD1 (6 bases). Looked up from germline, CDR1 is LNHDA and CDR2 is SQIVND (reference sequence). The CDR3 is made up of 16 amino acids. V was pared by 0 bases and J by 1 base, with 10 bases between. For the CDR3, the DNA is TGTGCCAGTAGTATAGATCAGGGGTGGGCCAAAAACATTCAGTACTTC. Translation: CASSIDQGWAKNIQYF.

The CDR3, as DNA: TGTGCCAGCAGCTTAACGTACGGAACTGAAGCTTTCTTT. Translating it yields CASSLTYGTEAFF. The chain combines TRBV7-1 with TRBJ1-1; D is undetermined. TRBV7-1 is an open reading frame, and its role is uncertain. This CDR3 is built from 13 residues. Trimming left V 4 bases short and J 5 bases short, with 11 bases between.

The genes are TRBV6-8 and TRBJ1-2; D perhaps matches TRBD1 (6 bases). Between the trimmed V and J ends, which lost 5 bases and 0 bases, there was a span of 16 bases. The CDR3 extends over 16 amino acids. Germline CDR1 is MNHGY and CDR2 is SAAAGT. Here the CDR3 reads CASSPTDRPPNYGYTF. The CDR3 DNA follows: TGTGCCAGCAGTCCTACTGACAGGCCCCCTAACTATGGCTACACCTTC.

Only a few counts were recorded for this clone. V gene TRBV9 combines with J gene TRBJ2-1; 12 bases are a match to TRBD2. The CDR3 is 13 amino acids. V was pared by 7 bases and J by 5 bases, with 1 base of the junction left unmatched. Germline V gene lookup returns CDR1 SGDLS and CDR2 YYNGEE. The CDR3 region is CASGLAGNNEQFF. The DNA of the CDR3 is TGTGCCAGCGGACTAGCGGGGAACAATGAGCAGTTCTTC.

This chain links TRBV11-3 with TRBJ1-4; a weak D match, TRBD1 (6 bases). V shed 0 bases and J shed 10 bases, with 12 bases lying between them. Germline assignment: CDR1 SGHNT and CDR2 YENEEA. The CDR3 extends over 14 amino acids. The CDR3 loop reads CASSLDAGVTKLFF. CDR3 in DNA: TGTGCCAGCAGCTTAGATGCAGGGGTGACAAAACTGTTTTTT.

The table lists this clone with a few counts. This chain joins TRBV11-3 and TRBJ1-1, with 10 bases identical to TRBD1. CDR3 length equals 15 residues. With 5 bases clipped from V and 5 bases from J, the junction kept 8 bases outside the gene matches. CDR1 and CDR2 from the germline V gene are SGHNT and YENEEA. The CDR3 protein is CASSVVPGQGTEAFF. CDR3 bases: TGTGCCAGCAGCGTCGTCCCGGGACAGGGGACTGAAGCTTTCTTT.

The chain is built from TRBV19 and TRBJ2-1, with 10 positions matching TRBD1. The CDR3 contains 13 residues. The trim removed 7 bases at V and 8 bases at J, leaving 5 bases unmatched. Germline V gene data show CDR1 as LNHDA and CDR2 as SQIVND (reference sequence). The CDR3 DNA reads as TGTGCCAGTAAGGACAGGGGGGCCGATGAGCAGTTCTTC. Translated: CASKDRGADEQFF.

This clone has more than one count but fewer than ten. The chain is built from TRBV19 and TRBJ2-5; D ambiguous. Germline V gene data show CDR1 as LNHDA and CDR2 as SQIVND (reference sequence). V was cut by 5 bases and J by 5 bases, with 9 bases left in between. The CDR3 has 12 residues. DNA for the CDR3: TGTGCCAGTAGTCTTAGCCCTGAGACCCAGTACTTC. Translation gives CASSLSPETQYF.

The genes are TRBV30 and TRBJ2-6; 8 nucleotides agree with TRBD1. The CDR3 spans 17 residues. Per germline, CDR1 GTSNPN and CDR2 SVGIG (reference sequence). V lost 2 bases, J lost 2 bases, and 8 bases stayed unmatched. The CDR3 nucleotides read TGTGCCTGGAGTCTCAGGGGGCGCTGGGCTGGGGCCAACGTCCTGACTTTC. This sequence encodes CAWSLRGRWAGANVLTF.

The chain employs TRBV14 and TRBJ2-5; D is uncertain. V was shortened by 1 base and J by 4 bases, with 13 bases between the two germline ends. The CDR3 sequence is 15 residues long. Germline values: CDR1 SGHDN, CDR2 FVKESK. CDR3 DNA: TGTGCCAGCAGCCAAGTATGGTCGGTAAGAGAGACCCAGTACTTC. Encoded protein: CASSQVWSVRETQYF.

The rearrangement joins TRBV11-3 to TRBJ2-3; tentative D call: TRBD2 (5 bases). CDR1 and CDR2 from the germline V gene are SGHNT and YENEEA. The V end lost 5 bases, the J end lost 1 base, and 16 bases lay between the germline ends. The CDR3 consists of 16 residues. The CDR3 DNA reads TGTGCCAGCAGCCGTATCGGGGTCCGGGGCACAGATACGCAGTATTTT. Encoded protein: CASSRIGVRGTDTQYF.

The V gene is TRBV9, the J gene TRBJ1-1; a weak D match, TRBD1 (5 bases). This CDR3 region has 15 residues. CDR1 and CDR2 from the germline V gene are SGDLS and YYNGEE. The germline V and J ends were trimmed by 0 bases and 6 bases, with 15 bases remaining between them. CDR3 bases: TGTGCCAGCAGCGTAGCACAGGAAAGGGAGGCTGAAGCTTTCTTT. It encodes CASSVAQEREAEAFF.

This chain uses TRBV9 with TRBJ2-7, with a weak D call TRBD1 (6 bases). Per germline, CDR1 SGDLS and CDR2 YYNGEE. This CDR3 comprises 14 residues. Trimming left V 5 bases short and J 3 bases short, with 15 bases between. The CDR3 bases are TGTGCCAGCAGTGAGACAGGCGGCGGCTACGAGCAGTACTTC. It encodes CASSETGGGYEQYF.

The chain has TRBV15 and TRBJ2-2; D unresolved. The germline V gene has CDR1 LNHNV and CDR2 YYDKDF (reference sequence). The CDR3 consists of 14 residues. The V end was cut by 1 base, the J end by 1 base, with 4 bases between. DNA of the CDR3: TGTGCCACCAGCAGAGGTTGGAACACCGGGGAGCTGTTTTTT. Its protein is CATSRGWNTGELFF.

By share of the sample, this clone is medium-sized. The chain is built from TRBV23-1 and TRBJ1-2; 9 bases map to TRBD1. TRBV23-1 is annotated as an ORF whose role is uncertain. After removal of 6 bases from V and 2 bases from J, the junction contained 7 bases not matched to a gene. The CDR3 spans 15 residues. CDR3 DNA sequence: TGCGCCAGCAGCCGATCCGGGACAGGGAACTATGGCTACACCTTC. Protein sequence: CASSRSGTGNYGYTF.

The chain's CDR3 is CASSAASGTGEYF. DNA of the CDR3: TGTGCCAGCAGTGCGGCCAGTGGGACTGGGGAGTACTTC. V and J are TRBV25-1 and TRBJ2-5; D is possibly TRBD2 (6 bases). CDR3 length: 13 amino acids. V lost 4 bases, J lost 12 bases, and 18 bases lay in between. CDR1 is MGHDK, CDR2 SYGVNS, per germline.

The CDR3 reads CATQEDSLHYGYTF. Here the CDR3 DNA reads TGTGCCACCCAAGAGGACAGCCTCCACTATGGCTACACCTTC. The V call is TRBV19, the J call TRBJ1-2; TRBD1 might be the D (6 bases). Germline V gene sequence: CDR1 LNHDA, CDR2 SQIVND (reference sequence). The length of the CDR3 is 14 residues. V lost 10 bases to trimming and J lost 3 bases, with 18 bases between them.